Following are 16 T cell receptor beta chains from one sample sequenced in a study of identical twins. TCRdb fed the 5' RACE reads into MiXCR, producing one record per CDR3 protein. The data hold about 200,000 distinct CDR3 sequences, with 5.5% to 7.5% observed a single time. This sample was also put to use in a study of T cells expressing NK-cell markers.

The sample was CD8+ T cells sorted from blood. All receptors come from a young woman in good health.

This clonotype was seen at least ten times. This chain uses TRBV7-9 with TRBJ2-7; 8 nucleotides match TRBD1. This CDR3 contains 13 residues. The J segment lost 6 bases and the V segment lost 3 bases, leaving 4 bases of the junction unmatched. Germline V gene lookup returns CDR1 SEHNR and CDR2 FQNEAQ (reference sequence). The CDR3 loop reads CASSFGQGSEQYF. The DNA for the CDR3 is TGTGCCAGCAGCTTCGGACAGGGAAGCGAGCAGTACTTC.

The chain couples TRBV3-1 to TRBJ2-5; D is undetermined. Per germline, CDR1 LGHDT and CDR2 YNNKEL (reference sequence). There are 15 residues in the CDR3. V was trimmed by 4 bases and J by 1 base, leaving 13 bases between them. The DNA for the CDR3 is TGTGCCAGCAGCCCGTACCCCAGCGCCCAAGAGACCCAGTACTTC. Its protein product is CASSPYPSAQETQYF.

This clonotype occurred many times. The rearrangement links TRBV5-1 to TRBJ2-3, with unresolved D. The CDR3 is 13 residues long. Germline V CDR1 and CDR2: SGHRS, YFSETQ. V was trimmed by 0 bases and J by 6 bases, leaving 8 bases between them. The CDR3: CASSLDVLDTQYF. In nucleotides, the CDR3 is TGCGCCAGCAGCTTGGATGTCCTCGATACGCAGTATTTT.

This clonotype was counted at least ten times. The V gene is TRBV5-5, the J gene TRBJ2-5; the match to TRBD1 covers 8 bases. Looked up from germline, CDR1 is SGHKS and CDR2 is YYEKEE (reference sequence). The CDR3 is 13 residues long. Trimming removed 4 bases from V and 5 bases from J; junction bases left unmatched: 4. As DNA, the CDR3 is TGTGCCAGCAGCAAGGACAGGGTGGAGACCCAGTACTTC. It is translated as CASSKDRVETQYF.

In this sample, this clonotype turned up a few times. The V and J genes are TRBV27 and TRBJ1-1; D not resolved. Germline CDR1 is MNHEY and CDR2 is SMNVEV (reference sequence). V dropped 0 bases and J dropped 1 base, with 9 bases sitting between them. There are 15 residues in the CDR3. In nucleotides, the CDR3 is TGTGCCAGCAGTTTATCTAATTATCCGAACACTGAAGCTTTCTTT. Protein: CASSLSNYPNTEAFF.

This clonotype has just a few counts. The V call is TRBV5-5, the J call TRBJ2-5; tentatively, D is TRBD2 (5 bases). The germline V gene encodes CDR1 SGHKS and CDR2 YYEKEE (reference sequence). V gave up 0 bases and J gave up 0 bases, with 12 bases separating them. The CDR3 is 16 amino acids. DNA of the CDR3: TGTGCCAGCAGCTTGGGCCTGACTAACTACCAAGAGACCCAGTACTTC. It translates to CASSLGLTNYQETQYF.

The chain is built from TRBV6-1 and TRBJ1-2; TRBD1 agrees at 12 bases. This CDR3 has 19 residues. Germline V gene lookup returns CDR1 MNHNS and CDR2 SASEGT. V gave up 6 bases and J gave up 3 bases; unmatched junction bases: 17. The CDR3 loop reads CASSELIGTGGEEDYGYTF. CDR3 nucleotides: TGTGCCAGCAGCGAACTCATCGGGACAGGGGGCGAGGAAGACTATGGCTACACCTTC.

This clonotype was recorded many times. CDR3 protein: CASSFGGWEQFF. The CDR3 DNA reads TGTGCCAGCAGTTTCGGGGGTTGGGAGCAGTTCTTC. The chain has TRBV12-3 or TRBV12-4 and TRBJ2-1; tentative D call: TRBD2 (6 bases). V was cut by 3 bases and J by 10 bases, with 10 bases left in between. The CDR3 has 12 amino acids.

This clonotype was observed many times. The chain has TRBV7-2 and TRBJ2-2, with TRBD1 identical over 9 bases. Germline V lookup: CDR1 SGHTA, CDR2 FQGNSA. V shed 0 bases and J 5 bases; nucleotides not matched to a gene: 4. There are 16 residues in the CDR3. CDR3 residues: CASSLAPGTGTGELFF. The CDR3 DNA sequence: TGTGCCAGCAGCTTAGCGCCCGGGACAGGGACCGGGGAGCTGTTTTTT. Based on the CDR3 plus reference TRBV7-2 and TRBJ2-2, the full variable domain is GAGVSQSPSNKVTEKGKDVELRCDPISGHTALYWYRQSLGQGLEFLIYFQGNSAPDKSGLPSDRFSAERTGGSVSTLTIQRTQQEDSAVYLCASSLAPGTGTGELFFGEGSRLTVL.

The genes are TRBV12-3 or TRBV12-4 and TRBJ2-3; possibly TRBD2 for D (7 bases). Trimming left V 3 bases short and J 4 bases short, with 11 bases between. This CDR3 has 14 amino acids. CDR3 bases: TGTGCCAGCAGTTTCGGGGGGCGCTCAGATACGCAGTATTTT. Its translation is CASSFGGRSDTQYF.

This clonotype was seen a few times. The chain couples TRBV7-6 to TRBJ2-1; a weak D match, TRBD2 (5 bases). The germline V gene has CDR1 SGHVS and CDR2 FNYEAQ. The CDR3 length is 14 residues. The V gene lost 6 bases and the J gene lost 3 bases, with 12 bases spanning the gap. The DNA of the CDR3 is TGTGCCAGCAGTCGAGGACTGAACTACAATGAGCAGTTCTTC. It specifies CASSRGLNYNEQFF.

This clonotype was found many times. The CDR3 bases are TGCAGTCCCCCGGGGGGCTACACCTTC. Protein sequence: CSPPGGYTF. J is TRBJ1-2 and V is TRBV20-1, with D uncertain. This CDR3 comprises 9 residues. Germline V gives CDR1 DFQATT, CDR2 SNEGSKA (reference sequence). V lost 8 bases and J lost 8, with 9 bases in between.

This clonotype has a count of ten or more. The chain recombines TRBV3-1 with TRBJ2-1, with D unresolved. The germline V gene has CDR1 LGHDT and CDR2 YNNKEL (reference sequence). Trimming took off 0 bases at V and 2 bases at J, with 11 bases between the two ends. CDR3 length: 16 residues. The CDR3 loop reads CASSQDGADPYNEQFF. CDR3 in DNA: TGTGCCAGCAGCCAAGATGGAGCAGACCCCTACAATGAGCAGTTCTTC.

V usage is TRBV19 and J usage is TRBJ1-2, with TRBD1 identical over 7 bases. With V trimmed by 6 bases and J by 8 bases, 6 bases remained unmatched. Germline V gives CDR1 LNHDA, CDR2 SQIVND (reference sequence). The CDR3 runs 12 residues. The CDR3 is CASSPDRVGYTF. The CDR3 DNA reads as TGTGCCAGTAGCCCCGACAGGGTCGGCTACACCTTC.

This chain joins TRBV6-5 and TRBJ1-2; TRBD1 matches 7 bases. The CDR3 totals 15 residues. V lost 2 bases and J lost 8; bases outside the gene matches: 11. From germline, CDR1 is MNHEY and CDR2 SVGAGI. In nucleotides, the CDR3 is TGTGCCAGCAGTTACACCGAAACAGGGGAGGACGGCTACACCTTC. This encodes CASSYTETGEDGYTF.

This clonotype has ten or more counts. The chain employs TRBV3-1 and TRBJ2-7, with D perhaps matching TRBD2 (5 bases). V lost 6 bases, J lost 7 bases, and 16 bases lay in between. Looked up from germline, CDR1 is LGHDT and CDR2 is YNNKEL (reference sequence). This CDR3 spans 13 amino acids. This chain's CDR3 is CASRPGSRSEQYF. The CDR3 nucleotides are TGTGCCAGCAGACCGGGGTCCAGGAGTGAGCAGTACTTC.